The next 8 T cell receptor beta chains were all read from a single sample in a study of T cells after yellow fever vaccination. TCRdb re-called the 5' RACE reads through MiXCR, storing one row per CDR3 protein. The sample shows 50,000 to 65,000 distinct CDR3 sequences, 6.5% to 8% of them seen only once. The sample consisted of CD8+ T cells not binding an NS4B(214-222) dextramer, sorted from PBMCs, taken around 45 days after the first yellow fever vaccination. All receptors derive from a man younger than 30 who received the YFV17D yellow fever vaccine.

The DNA of the CDR3 is TGTGCCAGCAGTTACACGGGACTAGCGGATACGCAGTATTTT. Amino acid sequence: CASSYTGLADTQYF. This chain uses TRBV6-5 with TRBJ2-3; TRBD2 agrees at 10 bases. This CDR3 contains 14 residues. From germline, CDR1 is MNHEY and CDR2 SVGAGI. V lost 2 bases, J lost 6 bases, and 2 bases stayed unmatched.

The rearrangement links TRBV10-3 to TRBJ2-2; 9 nucleotides line up with TRBD1. The J segment lost 1 base and the V segment lost 6 bases, leaving 3 bases of the junction unmatched. This CDR3 is 15 amino acids long. Per germline, CDR1 ENHRY and CDR2 SYGVKD. CDR3 protein: CAISPGQGNTGELFF. The DNA of the CDR3 is TGTGCCATCAGCCCGGGACAGGGGAACACCGGGGAGCTGTTTTTT.

This clonotype was seen more than once but under ten times. The V gene is TRBV5-1, the J gene TRBJ2-5, with unresolved D. The CDR3 is made up of 14 amino acids. The germline V gene encodes CDR1 SGHRS and CDR2 YFSETQ. With 4 bases removed from V and 2 bases from J, the gap between germline ends came to 12 bases. CDR3 protein: CASSPLTPQETQYF. CDR3 DNA sequence: TGCGCCAGCAGCCCTCTAACGCCTCAAGAGACCCAGTACTTC.

This clonotype was recorded a few times. The CDR3 here is CASSQDGGSPGTQYF. Here the CDR3 DNA reads TGCGCCAGCAGCCAAGACGGTGGCAGCCCAGGGACCCAGTACTTC. The V call is TRBV4-3, the J call TRBJ2-5; D is ambiguous. Trimming shortened V by 0 bases and J by 7 bases, and 15 bases separated the two germline ends. This CDR3 has 15 amino acids. Germline V gives CDR1 LGHNA, CDR2 YSLEER.

The chain employs TRBV7-9 and TRBJ2-5; TRBD1 aligns across 8 bases. V dropped 5 bases and J dropped 5; count of bases not matched to a gene: 10. This CDR3 region has 15 residues. The germline gives CDR1 SEHNR, CDR2 FQNEAQ (reference sequence). CDR3 nucleotide sequence: TGTGCCAGCAGCCCCGGACAGGGCCATTACGAGACCCAGTACTTC. Residues: CASSPGQGHYETQYF.

CDR3 coding DNA: TGTGCCAGCAGCTTAGTAGGGGAAATGAACACTGAAGCTTTCTTT. Translated, it gives CASSLVGEMNTEAFF. This chain uses TRBV11-2 with TRBJ1-1; D may be TRBD1 (5 bases). V was cut by 1 base and J by 0 bases, with 9 bases left in between. There are 15 residues in the CDR3. The V gene's germline CDR1 is SGHAT and CDR2 FQNNGV.

This clonotype was seen many times. The rearrangement uses TRBV20-1 and TRBJ2-1, with 11 bases fitting TRBD2. The germline gives CDR1 DFQATT, CDR2 SNEGSKA (reference sequence). J gave up 5 bases and V 4 bases, and 7 bases lay outside the gene matches. This CDR3 spans 15 amino acids. In DNA form, the CDR3 reads TGCAGTGCTACCATAGCGGGGGGGAACAACAATGAGCAGTTCTTC. It is translated as CSATIAGGNNNEQFF.

Details on this clonotype: Possible read error: a much larger clone is one base away. The J gene is TRBJ2-5, the V gene TRBV4-1; no firm D call. The CDR3 runs 15 residues. CDR1 is MGHRA, CDR2 YSYEKL, per germline. The V end lost 0 bases, the J end lost 4 bases, and 12 bases lay between the germline ends. The CDR3 DNA reads as TGCGCCAGCAGCCAAGAATGGCAGCTTCCAGAGACCCAGTACTTC. Its translation is CASSQEWQLPETQYF.